Detailed here is one TCR beta chain. This sample is drawn from a study of radiotherapy plus CTLA-4 blockade in lung cancer. Study background: Objective response rate was over 15%; disease control rate, about 28%.

Alongside CTLA-4 blockade with ipilimumab, patients with chemo-refractory metastatic non-small-cell lung cancer received focal radiation. The method was immunoSEQ multiplex PCR; TCRdb's version includes in-frame clones alone and lacks a portion of them. Of around 72,000 clones listed, more than 75% are singletons. The V end lost 0 bases, the J end lost 0 bases, and 16 bases lay between the germline ends. CDR1 is SGDLS and CDR2 is YYNGEE in the germline V gene. The CDR3 is made up of 18 amino acids. The TCR originated in a human donor with non-small cell lung cancer who had a complete response to radiotherapy plus ipilimumab. The source was peripheral blood, collected from a patient treated with radiotherapy plus ipilimumab. The V call is TRBV9, the J call TRBJ1-3; TRBD1 is a possible D gene (5 bases). The CDR3 protein is CASSVVDGTLNSGNTIYF. The DNA of the CDR3 is TGTGCCAGCAGCGTAGTCGATGGGACTCTCAACTCTGGAAACACCATATATTTT.